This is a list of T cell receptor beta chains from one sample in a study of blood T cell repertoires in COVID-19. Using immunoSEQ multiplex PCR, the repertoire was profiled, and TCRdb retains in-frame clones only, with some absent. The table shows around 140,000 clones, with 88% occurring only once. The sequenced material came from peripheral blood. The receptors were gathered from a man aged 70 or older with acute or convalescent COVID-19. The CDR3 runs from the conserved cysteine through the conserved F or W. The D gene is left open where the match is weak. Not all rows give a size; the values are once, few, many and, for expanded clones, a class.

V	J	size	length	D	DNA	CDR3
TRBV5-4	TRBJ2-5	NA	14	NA	TGTGCCAGCAGCTTGACGCTTAGCCAAGAGACCCAGTACTTC	CASSLTLSQETQYF
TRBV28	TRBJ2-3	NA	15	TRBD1	TGTGCCAGCAGTTTACTGGGACAGACAACAGATACGCAGTATTTT	CASSLLGQTTDTQYF
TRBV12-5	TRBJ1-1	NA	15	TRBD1	TGTGCTAGTTCGGACAGGGGGACCCTGAACACTGAAGCTTTCTTT	CASSDRGTLNTEAFF
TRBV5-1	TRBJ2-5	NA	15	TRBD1	TGCGCCAGCAGCTGGGGGACAGCCTCCCAAGAGACCCAGTACTTC	CASSWGTASQETQYF
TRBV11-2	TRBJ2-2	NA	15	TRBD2	TGTGCCAGCAGCTTAGTTGCGGGAGGGGCCGGGGAGCTGTTTTTT	CASSLVAGGAGELFF
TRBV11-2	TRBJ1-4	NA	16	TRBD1	TGTGCCAGCAGCCAACCTTCGGACAGGCCAGGGGAAAAACTGTTTTTT	CASSQPSDRPGEKLFF
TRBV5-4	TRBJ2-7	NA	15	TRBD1	TGTGCCAGCAGCTTGGCCCGGGACAGCCCCTACGAGCAGTACTTC	CASSLARDSPYEQYF
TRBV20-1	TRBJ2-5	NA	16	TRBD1	TGCAGTGCTAGTACTCCGGGACAGGGGGCGGGAGAGACCCAGTACTTC	CSASTPGQGAGETQYF
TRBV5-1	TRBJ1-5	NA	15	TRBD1	TGCGCCAGCAGCTTTTCGACAGGGGAGGGTCAGCCCCAGCATTTT	CASSFSTGEGQPQHF
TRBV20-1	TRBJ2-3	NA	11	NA	TGCAGTGCGTGGAGGGCAGATACGCAGTATTTT	CSAWRADTQYF
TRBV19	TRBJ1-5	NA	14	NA	TGTGCCAGTAGTATCGCAGGGGTGGGCCGACCCCAGCATTTT	CASSIAGVGRPQHF
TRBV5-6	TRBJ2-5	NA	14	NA	TGTGCCAGCAGTTCGGGACTCACAAAGGAGACCCAGTACTTC	CASSSGLTKETQYF
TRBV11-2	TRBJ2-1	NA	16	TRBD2	TGTGCCAGCAGCTACCGGACTAGCGGGAGAGGAAATGAGCAGTTCTTC	CASSYRTSGRGNEQFF
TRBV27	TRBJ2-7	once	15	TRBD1	TGTGCCAGCACGGCCGGCGGGACAGGGGAACTCGAGCAGTACTTC	CASTAGGTGELEQYF
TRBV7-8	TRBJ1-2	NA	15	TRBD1	TGTGCCAGCAGCTTAGATAGCGGGACAGGGCGCGGCTACACCTTC	CASSLDSGTGRGYTF
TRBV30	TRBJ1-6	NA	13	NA	TGTGCCTGGAGTACGCAGAATAATTCACCCCTCCACTTT	CAWSTQNNSPLHF
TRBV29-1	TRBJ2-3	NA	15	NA	TGCAGCGCTGCGCCCGGGACACAGAGCACAGATACGCAGTATTTT	CSAAPGTQSTDTQYF
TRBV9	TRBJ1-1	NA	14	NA	TGTGCCAGCAGCGTAGGGGCTACAGGGACTGAAGCTTTCTTT	CASSVGATGTEAFF
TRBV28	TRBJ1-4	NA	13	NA	TGTGCCAGCAGTTTGAACACGAATGAAAAACTGTTTTTT	CASSLNTNEKLFF
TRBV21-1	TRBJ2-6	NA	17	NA	TGTGCCAGCCCAGCTAGCGGGGTGCTGGGGGGGGCCAACGTCCTGACTTTC	CASPASGVLGGANVLTF
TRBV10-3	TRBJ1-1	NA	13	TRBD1	TGTGCCATCAGTCCAGGGGGCAGGGCTGAAGCTTTCTTT	CAISPGGRAEAFF
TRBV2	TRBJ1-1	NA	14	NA	TGTGCCAGCAGCCCCCAGGGGCTGAACACTGAAGCTTTCTTT	CASSPQGLNTEAFF